These 19 T cell receptor beta chains were sequenced from one sample in a study of CD8 T cells in Susac syndrome (dated by TCRdb to about 2019). Library method: the immunoSEQ multiplex PCR assay. RNA was extracted using the RNeasy kit, and roughly 0.5 to 1 microgram was reverse transcribed with random hexamers. In-frame beta chains were kept once TCRdb had trimmed the public reads at Q25 with fastp and called clones with MiXCR. Rows merge per CDR3 protein into single entries with the most common DNA and genes. The sample includes approximately 300,000 distinct CDR3 sequences, with 85% observed a single time. The ten largest account for roughly 0.22% of the sample. The sample taken for sequencing was CD8+ T cells from PBMCs. These receptors came from a human donor with multiple sclerosis.

V is TRBV28 and J is TRBJ1-1; D is unresolved. Germline V CDR1 and CDR2: MDHEN, SYDVKM. This CDR3 spans 14 amino acids. V lost 7 bases and J lost 1, with 13 bases in between. CDR3 in amino acids: CASTWGDTNTEAFF. The CDR3 DNA follows: TGTGCCAGCACCTGGGGTGACACGAACACTGAAGCTTTCTTT. Variable domain in full (rest from reference TRBV28 and TRBJ1-1): DVKVTQSSRYLVKRTGEKVFLECVQDMDHENMFWYRQDPGLGLRLIYFSYDVKMKEKGDIPEGYSVSREKKERFSLILESASTNQTSMYLCASTWGDTNTEAFFGQGTRLTVV.

V and J are TRBV28 and TRBJ1-1; weak D call: TRBD1 (5 bases). In germline, CDR1 is MDHEN, CDR2 SYDVKM. With 8 bases removed from V and 2 bases from J, the gap between germline ends came to 6 bases. The CDR3 is made up of 11 amino acids. DNA for the CDR3: TGTGCCAGCCAGGGAAACACTGAAGCTTTCTTT. It translates to CASQGNTEAFF.

J is TRBJ2-4 and V is TRBV4-3; 7 nucleotides align to TRBD1. The CDR3 length is 21 residues. V was pared by 0 bases and J by 0 bases, with 17 bases of the junction left unmatched. Germline CDR1 LGHNA, CDR2 YSLEER. CDR3 DNA: TGCGCCAGCAGCCAAGATCGGGTCAGGGCCGACAGGGAGAGAGCCAAAAACATTCAGTACTTC. Its translation: CASSQDRVRADRERAKNIQYF.

The CDR3 here is CASSIGPEAYF. In DNA form, the CDR3 reads TGTGCCAGTAGTATAGGCCCAGAGGCGTACTTC. The chain recombines TRBV19 with TRBJ2-4; D is undetermined. V was cut by 1 base and J by 15 bases, with 10 bases left in between. Germline CDR1 LNHDA, CDR2 SQIVND (reference sequence). The CDR3 is 11 residues long.

The gene calls are TRBV6-6 and TRBJ2-7, with 10 bases lining up with TRBD2. The CDR3 covers 16 residues. Trimming cost V 4 bases and J 4 bases; bases outside gene matches: 10. The germline V gene has CDR1 MNHNY and CDR2 SVGAGI (reference sequence). In nucleotides, the CDR3 is TGTGCCAGCAGTTCCCAAGGACTAGCGGAGGGGTACGAGCAGTACTTC. Translating it yields CASSSQGLAEGYEQYF.

The CDR3, as DNA: TGTGCCAGCTCAGTACCACGACCCGGTTTGAACACCGGGGAGCTGTTTTTT. It encodes CASSVPRPGLNTGELFF. The rearrangement uses TRBV18 and TRBJ2-2; D remains unclear. CDR1 and CDR2 from the germline V gene are KGHSH and LQKENI. Trimming stripped 5 bases from V and 1 base from J, with 17 bases between. The CDR3 contains 17 residues.

CDR3 sequence reads: CSVSTENTEAFF. The CDR3 DNA is TGCAGCGTCTCGACGGAGAACACTGAAGCTTTCTTT. The rearrangement links TRBV29-1 to TRBJ1-1; D not resolved. Per germline, CDR1 SQVTM and CDR2 ANQGSEA. V was cut by 6 bases and J by 1 base, with 9 bases left in between. CDR3 length equals 12 residues.

V gene TRBV27 combines with J gene TRBJ2-2; 7 positions agree with TRBD1. This CDR3 comprises 11 residues. V was clipped by 6 bases and J by 15 bases; unmatched bases: 7. CDR1 MNHEY and CDR2 SMNVEV come from the germline V gene (reference sequence). The CDR3, as DNA: TGTGCCAGCAGGTCACAGGGGACGTTGTTTTTT. Its protein product is CASRSQGTLFF.

The rearrangement joins TRBV14 to TRBJ2-1; the match to TRBD2 covers 7 bases. Per germline, CDR1 SGHDN and CDR2 FVKESK. Trimming took 2 bases from V and 12 from J; bases not matched to a gene: 13. This CDR3 is built from 15 residues. The CDR3 DNA reads TGTGCCAGCAGCCAATTGGCTAGCGGAGGCCGTGGGCAGTTCTTC. This encodes CASSQLASGGRGQFF.

J is TRBJ2-7 and V is TRBV6-1, with TRBD2 matching 7 bases. The CDR3 runs 16 residues. Germline-derived CDR1 and CDR2 are MNHNS and SASEGT. J was trimmed by 3 bases and V by 11 bases; bases with no gene match: 19. Written as DNA, the CDR3 is TGTGCCGGTTCGGGGCCTCGGGCTAGCGGACTCTACGAGCAGTACTTC. This encodes CAGSGPRASGLYEQYF.

The chain employs TRBV29-1 and TRBJ1-1; D may be TRBD1 (6 bases). Between the trimmed V and J ends, which lost 0 bases and 3 bases, there was a span of 17 bases. Germline V gene sequence: CDR1 SQVTM, CDR2 ANQGSEA. This CDR3 has 16 amino acids. Here the CDR3 reads CSVEDLGPTGYTEAFF. The CDR3 DNA reads as TGCAGCGTTGAAGATCTTGGACCTACAGGGTACACTGAAGCTTTCTTT.

The V gene is TRBV19, the J gene TRBJ2-2; no reliable D call. The germline CDR1 and CDR2 sequences are LNHDA and SQIVND (reference sequence). Trimming stripped 6 bases from V and 6 bases from J, with 8 bases between. The CDR3 has 12 amino acids. For the CDR3, the DNA is TGTGCCAGTAGAACCCCCCCCGGGGAGCTGTTTTTT. It specifies CASRTPPGELFF. The full variable domain, with the rest looked up from reference TRBV19 and TRBJ2-2, is DGGITQSPKYLFRKEGQNVTLSCEQNLNHDAMYWYRQDPGQGLRLIYYSQIVNDFQKGDIAEGYSVSREKKESFPLTVTSAQKNPTAFYLCASRTPPGELFFGEGSRLTVL.

The chain employs TRBV27 and TRBJ2-1; possible D gene TRBD1, 6 bases. V was clipped by 8 bases and J by 4 bases, with 9 bases between them. The length of the CDR3 is 12 residues. CDR1 and CDR2 from the germline V gene are MNHEY and SMNVEV (reference sequence). Here the CDR3 reads CASWTVYNEQFF. CDR3 DNA: TGTGCCAGCTGGACAGTATACAATGAGCAGTTCTTC.

The sample holds a few counts of this clonotype. Its ends do not fully match the called genes, so a read error is possible. This sequence joins TRBV27 and TRBJ1-1; TRBD1 might be the D (5 bases). The CDR3 length is 15 residues. The germline V gene encodes CDR1 MNHEY and CDR2 SMNVEV (reference sequence). The CDR3 bases are TGTGCCAGCAGCTCGGGGGTGGGGATGAATACTGAAGCTTTCTTT. Translating it yields CASSSGVGMNTEAFF.

The chain carries TRBV5-4 and TRBJ2-1; 15 bases line up with TRBD2. CDR3 length equals 16 residues. V shed 3 bases, J shed 8 bases, and the junction held 6 bases outside the gene matches. Germline CDR1 and CDR2: SGHNT and YYREEE (reference sequence). CDR3: CASSSAGLAGGYEQFF. DNA for the CDR3: TGTGCCAGCAGCTCTGCGGGACTAGCGGGAGGATATGAGCAGTTCTTC.

The chain has TRBV7-6 and TRBJ1-3; TRBD1 matches at 7 bases. The V segment lost 7 bases and the J segment 0 bases; nucleotides outside the gene matches: 9. Germline CDR1 SGHVS, CDR2 FNYEAQ. There are 16 residues in the CDR3. The CDR3 reads CASTPRDRNSGNTIYF. The CDR3 DNA follows: TGTGCCAGCACCCCCCGGGACAGAAACTCTGGAAACACCATATATTTT.

The chain links TRBV6-5 to TRBJ2-7, with TRBD2 matching 9 bases. This CDR3 is built from 14 residues. V lost 0 bases and J lost 7; bases outside the gene matches: 4. Germline CDR1 reads MNHEY; CDR2 reads SVGAGI. The CDR3 sequence: CASSYSPSGAEQYF. In DNA form, the CDR3 reads TGTGCCAGCAGTTACTCGCCTAGCGGGGCGGAGCAGTACTTC.

This clonotype was detected a few times. The rearrangement uses TRBV4-3 and TRBJ1-1; D remains unclear. Germline V gene sequence: CDR1 LGHNA, CDR2 YSLEER. CDR3 size: 13 residues. The V and J ends lost 0 bases and 5 bases respectively, with 7 bases between them. The CDR3 nucleotides are TGCGCCAGCAGCCAAGATCGAGGGACTGAAGCTTTCTTT. It specifies CASSQDRGTEAFF.

V gene TRBV28 combines with J gene TRBJ2-1; 9 nucleotides match TRBD2. Germline V gives CDR1 MDHEN, CDR2 SYDVKM. J gave up 5 bases and V 8 bases, and 13 bases lay outside the gene matches. The CDR3 spans 16 residues. The CDR3 nucleotides read TGTGCCAGCGCTATTATCAGGGCGGGAGGGAACAATGAGCAGTTCTTC. This gives the protein CASAIIRAGGNNEQFF. Drawing the rest from reference TRBV28 and TRBJ2-1, the complete variable domain is DVKVTQSSRYLVKRTGEKVFLECVQDMDHENMFWYRQDPGLGLRLIYFSYDVKMKEKGDIPEGYSVSREKKERFSLILESASTNQTSMYLCASAIIRAGGNNEQFFGPGTRLTVL.